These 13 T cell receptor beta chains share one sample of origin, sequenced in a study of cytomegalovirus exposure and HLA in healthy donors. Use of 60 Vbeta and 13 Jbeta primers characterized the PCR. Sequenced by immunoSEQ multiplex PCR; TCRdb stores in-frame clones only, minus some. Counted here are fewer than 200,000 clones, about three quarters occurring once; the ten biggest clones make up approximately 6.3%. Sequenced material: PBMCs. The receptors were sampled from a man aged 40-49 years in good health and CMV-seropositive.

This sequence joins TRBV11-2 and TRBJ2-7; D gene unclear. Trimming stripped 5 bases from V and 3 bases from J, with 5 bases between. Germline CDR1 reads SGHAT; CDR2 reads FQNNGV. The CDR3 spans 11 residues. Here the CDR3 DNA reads TGTGCCAGCAGCCTAATCTACGAGCAGTACTTC. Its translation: CASSLIYEQYF.

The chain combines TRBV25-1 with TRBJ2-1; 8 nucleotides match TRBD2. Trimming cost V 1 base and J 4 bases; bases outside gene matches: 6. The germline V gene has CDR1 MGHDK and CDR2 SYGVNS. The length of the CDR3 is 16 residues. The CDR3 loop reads CASSESSGSQYNEQFF. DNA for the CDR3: TGTGCCAGCAGTGAATCAAGCGGGAGTCAATACAATGAGCAGTTCTTC.

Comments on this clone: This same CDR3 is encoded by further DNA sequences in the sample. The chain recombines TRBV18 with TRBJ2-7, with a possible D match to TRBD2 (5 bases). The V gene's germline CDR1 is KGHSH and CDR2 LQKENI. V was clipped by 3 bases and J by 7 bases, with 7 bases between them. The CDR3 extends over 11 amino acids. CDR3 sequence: CASSPPGEQYF. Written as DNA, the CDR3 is TGTGCCAGCTCACCTCCGGGAGAGCAGTACTTC.

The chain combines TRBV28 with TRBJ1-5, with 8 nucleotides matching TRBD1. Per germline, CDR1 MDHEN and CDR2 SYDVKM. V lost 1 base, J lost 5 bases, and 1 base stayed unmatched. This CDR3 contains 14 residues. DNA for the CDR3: TGTGCCAGCAGTTTATCAGGGGGCGATCAGCCCCAGCATTTT. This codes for CASSLSGGDQPQHF.

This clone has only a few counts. Here the CDR3 reads CASSQGLRANTGELFF. CDR3 coding DNA: TGTGCCAGCAGCCAAGGTCTGAGAGCGAACACCGGGGAGCTGTTTTTT. The chain combines TRBV4-2 with TRBJ2-2, with unresolved D. This CDR3 spans 16 amino acids. V was pared by 1 base and J by 0 bases, with 9 bases between. Per the germline V gene, CDR1 is LGHNA and CDR2 is YNFKEQ.

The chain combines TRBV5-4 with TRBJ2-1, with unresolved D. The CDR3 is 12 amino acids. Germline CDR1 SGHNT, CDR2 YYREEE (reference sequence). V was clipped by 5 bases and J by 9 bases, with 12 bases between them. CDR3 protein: CASSLLGLEQFF. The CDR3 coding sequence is TGTGCCAGCAGTCTCCTCGGTCTTGAGCAGTTCTTC.

The CDR3 sequence is CATSSVRAGGGRLNEQFF. The CDR3 DNA sequence: TGTGCCACCAGCAGTGTAAGAGCGGGAGGCGGGCGATTGAATGAGCAGTTCTTC. The rearrangement links TRBV15 to TRBJ2-1, with 9 bases matching TRBD2. The CDR3 consists of 18 residues. Germline V CDR1 and CDR2: LNHNV, YYDKDF (reference sequence). The V and J ends lost 3 bases and 7 bases, in that order; junction bases with no gene match: 16.

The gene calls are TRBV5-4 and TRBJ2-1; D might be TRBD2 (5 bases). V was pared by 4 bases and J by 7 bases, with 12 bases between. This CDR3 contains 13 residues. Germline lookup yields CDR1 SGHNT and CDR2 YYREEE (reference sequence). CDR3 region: CASSPEVRNEQFF. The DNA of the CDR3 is TGTGCCAGCAGCCCGGAGGTAAGGAATGAGCAGTTCTTC.

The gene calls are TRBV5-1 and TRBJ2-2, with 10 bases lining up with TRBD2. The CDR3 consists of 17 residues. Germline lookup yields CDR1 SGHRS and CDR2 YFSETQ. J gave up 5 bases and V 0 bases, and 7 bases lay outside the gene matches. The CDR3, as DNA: TGCGCCAGCAGCTTGGCCCTGGCTAGCGGGAGTACCGGGGAGCTGTTTTTT. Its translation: CASSLALASGSTGELFF.

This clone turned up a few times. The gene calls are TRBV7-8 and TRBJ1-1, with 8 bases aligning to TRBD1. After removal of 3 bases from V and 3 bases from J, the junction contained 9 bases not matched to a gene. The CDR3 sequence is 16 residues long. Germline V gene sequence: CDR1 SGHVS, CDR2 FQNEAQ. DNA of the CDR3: TGTGCCAGCAGCTTTGATAGGACAGGGAAGTACACTGAAGCTTTCTTT. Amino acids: CASSFDRTGKYTEAFF.

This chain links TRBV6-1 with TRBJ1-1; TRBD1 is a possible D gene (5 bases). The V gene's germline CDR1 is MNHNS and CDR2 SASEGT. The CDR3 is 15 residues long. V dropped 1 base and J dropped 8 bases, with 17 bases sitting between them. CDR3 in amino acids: CASSEGAGWGAEAFF. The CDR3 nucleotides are TGTGCCAGCAGTGAAGGGGCAGGGTGGGGTGCAGAAGCTTTCTTT.

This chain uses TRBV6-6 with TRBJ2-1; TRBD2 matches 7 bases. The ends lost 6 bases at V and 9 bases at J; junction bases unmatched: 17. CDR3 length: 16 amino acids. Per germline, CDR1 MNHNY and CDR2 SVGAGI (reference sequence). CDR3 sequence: CASRTRSREEIVEQFF. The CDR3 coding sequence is TGTGCCAGCAGGACTAGATCTCGGGAGGAGATCGTTGAGCAGTTCTTC.

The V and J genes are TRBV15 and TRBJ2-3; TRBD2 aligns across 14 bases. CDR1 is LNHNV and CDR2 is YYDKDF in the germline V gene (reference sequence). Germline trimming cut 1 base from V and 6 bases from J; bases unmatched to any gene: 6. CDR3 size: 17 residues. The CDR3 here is CATSRGGTSGSRDTQYF. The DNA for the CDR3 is TGTGCCACCAGCAGAGGTGGGACTAGCGGGAGTAGGGATACGCAGTATTTT.